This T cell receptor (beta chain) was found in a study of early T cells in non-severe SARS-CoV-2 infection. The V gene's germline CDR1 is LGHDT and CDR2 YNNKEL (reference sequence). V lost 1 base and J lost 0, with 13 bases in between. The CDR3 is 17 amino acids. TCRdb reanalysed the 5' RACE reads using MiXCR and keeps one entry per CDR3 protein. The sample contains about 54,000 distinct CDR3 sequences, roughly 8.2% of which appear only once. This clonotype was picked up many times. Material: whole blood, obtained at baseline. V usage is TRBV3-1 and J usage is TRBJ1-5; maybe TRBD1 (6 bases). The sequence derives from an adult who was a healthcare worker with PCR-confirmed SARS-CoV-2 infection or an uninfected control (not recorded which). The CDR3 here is CASSQGQALYSNQPQHF. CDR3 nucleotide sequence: TGTGCCAGCAGCCAAGGACAGGCCCTTTATAGCAATCAGCCCCAGCATTTT.